The clone carrying this T cell receptor (beta chain) was recorded only once. The data are from a study of blood T cell repertoires in COVID-19. About the research overall: The United States, Italy and Spain supplied acute and convalescent COVID-19 samples. Sources were T cells, B-cell-depleted T cells, or PBMCs; the material itself was cDNA or gDNA.

Germline values: CDR1 MNHEY, CDR2 SMNVEV (reference sequence). The CDR3 loop spans 18 amino acids. Unmatched junction bases numbered 12, after V lost 3 bases and J lost 3 bases. In the study's own analysis: Estimation of nucleated cell counts relied on the amplification of reference gene primers. Measured with immunoSEQ multiplex PCR; TCRdb has only the in-frame clones, and not every one. Clonal size and the V and J genes are those of that table, whereas D and trimming came from the DNA. This repertoire shows 40,000 or so clones, around 85% found once; its top ten account for about 4.2%. Sequenced input: peripheral blood. This receptor was taken from a man aged 55 to 70 with acute or convalescent COVID-19. This sequence joins TRBV27 and TRBJ1-2; 11 bases are shared with TRBD1. The CDR3 sequence: CASSFSWTGGDLDYGYTF. The CDR3 nucleotides read TGTGCCAGCAGTTTTTCCTGGACAGGGGGCGATCTTGACTATGGCTACACCTTC.